The rows below give T cell receptor beta chains drawn from one sample of a study of blood T cell repertoires in COVID-19. The data were produced by immunoSEQ multiplex PCR, yet TCRdb's version contains in-frame clones alone and is incomplete. The table includes about 210,000 clones, roughly 90% detected once. The sample taken for sequencing was peripheral blood. Receptor source: a man aged 65 to 79 with acute or convalescent COVID-19. Each CDR3 is given with its conserved first and last residue. Fields, in order: clone size, D gene, J gene, CDR3 length, V gene, CDR3 DNA, CDR3 protein. D genes are given only for firm matches. The size of a clone is reported for some rows only, either as once, few or many, or as a class for expanded clones.

NA NA TRBJ2-1 12 TRBV5-1 TGCGCCAGCAGCTTGGAAACAAATGAGCAGTTCTTC CASSLETNEQFF
NA NA TRBJ1-6 14 TRBV2 TGTGCCAGCACCCAGGGATTCCCGAATTCACCCCTCCACTTT CASTQGFPNSPLHF
NA TRBD2 TRBJ2-2 16 TRBV30 TGTGCCTGGGGGGGACTAGCGGGAGCGAACACCGGGGAGCTGTTTTTT CAWGGLAGANTGELFF
NA TRBD1 TRBJ1-1 12 TRBV6-5 TGTGCCAGCAGCCGACACAGGGGTGAAGCTTTCTTT CASSRHRGEAFF
NA TRBD2 TRBJ2-5 13 TRBV3-1/TRBV3-2 TGTGCCAGCCTCGGACTAGCGGGAGAGACCCAGTACTTC CASLGLAGETQYF
NA TRBD1 TRBJ2-7 16 TRBV4-1 TGCGCCAGCAGCCAAGTATCCCCACAGGGGGCCTACGAGCAGTACTTC CASSQVSPQGAYEQYF
once TRBD1 TRBJ1-6 12 TRBV5-6 TGTGCCAGCAGCCTAGGACAGGGCATAGTCCACTTT CASSLGQGIVHF
NA NA TRBJ1-6 14 TRBV7-9 TGTGCCAGCAGCCCAACGGGGGGAAATTCACCCCTCCACTTT CASSPTGGNSPLHF
NA TRBD1 TRBJ1-6 15 TRBV7-2 TGTGCCAGCAGCCCGCCCGGGACAGGGTATTCACCCCTCCACTTT CASSPPGTGYSPLHF
NA NA TRBJ2-2 12 TRBV18 TGTGCCAGCTCACTATTCACCGGGGAGCTGTTTTTT CASSLFTGELFF
NA TRBD1 TRBJ1-5 15 TRBV4-2 TGTGCCAGCAGCCGGGGGACAGGGAACGATCAGCCCCAGCATTTT CASSRGTGNDQPQHF
NA NA TRBJ1-5 13 TRBV11-1 TGTGCCAGCAGCTTAGATGGAGGTCAGCCCCAGCATTTT CASSLDGGQPQHF
NA NA TRBJ1-1 19 TRBV28 NA CASSSSSVGSTGGNTEAFF
once NA TRBJ2-5 18 TRBV1 TGCACCAGCAGCCCCCCCCGGGGGACAGGGGGAACTCAAGAGACCCAGTACTTC CTSSPPRGTGGTQETQYF
NA NA TRBJ2-3 15 TRBV5-1 TGCGCCAGCAGCTTGGGGCGGATTAGCACAGATACGCAGTATTTT CASSLGRISTDTQYF
NA NA TRBJ1-2 14 TRBV6-2/TRBV6-3 TGTGCCAGCAGTTACAAGAGTGTCGTCTATGGCTACACCTTC CASSYKSVVYGYTF
NA NA TRBJ2-7 14 TRBV7-6 TGTGCCAGCAGCCCCCAGGAGGGGACCTACGAGCAGTACTTC CASSPQEGTYEQYF
NA NA TRBJ1-2 14 TRBV7-2 TGTGCCAGCAGCTTAGCTCCCGGAGACTATGGCTACACCTTC CASSLAPGDYGYTF
NA NA TRBJ2-7 13 TRBV12-5 TGTGCTAGTGGGTTAGCGGTCTCCTACGAGCAGTACTTC CASGLAVSYEQYF
NA TRBD1 TRBJ1-3 16 TRBV7-2 TGTGCCAGCAGCGCAGACAGGGGGCGAATAGGAAACACCATATATTTT CASSADRGRIGNTIYF
NA NA TRBJ2-7 14 TRBV28 TGTGCCAGCAGCCGGGAGCTAGTGACCTACGAGCAGTACTTC CASSRELVTYEQYF
NA NA TRBJ1-5 13 TRBV7-8 TGTGCCAGCAGCTTAGGGAGAAATCAGCCCCAGCATTTT CASSLGRNQPQHF
few TRBD2 TRBJ2-5 16 TRBV18 TGTGCCAGCTCATCAGCTAGCGGGGCAAACCAAGAGACCCAGTACTTC CASSSASGANQETQYF
NA TRBD2 TRBJ2-5 18 TRBV7-2 TGTGCCAGCAGCTTAGGAGGGACTAGCGGGAGGGCAAGAGAGACCCAGTACTTC CASSLGGTSGRARETQYF
NA TRBD2 TRBJ2-2 15 TRBV7-9 TGTGCCAGCAGCGTTAGCGGGAGCGGAACCGGGGAGCTGTTTTTT CASSVSGSGTGELFF
once NA TRBJ2-2 13 TRBV7-3 TGTGCCAGCAGCATCGCGGGCACCGGGGAGCTGTTTTTT CASSIAGTGELFF
NA NA TRBJ2-7 17 TRBV11-2 TGTGCCAGCAGCTTGACTCAGGGGGGACCGAACACCCTCGAGCAGTACTTC CASSLTQGGPNTLEQYF
NA TRBD2 TRBJ2-1 17 TRBV5-1 TGCGCCAGCAGCATACTGACTAGCGGGAATGGTGGGGATGAGCAGTTCTTC CASSILTSGNGGDEQFF
NA NA TRBJ1-5 18 TRBV4-2 TGTGCCAGCAGCCAAGAATCGACAGGACTTATAAGCAATCAGCCCCAGCATTTT CASSQESTGLISNQPQHF
once TRBD1 TRBJ1-5 16 TRBV3-1/TRBV3-2 TGTGCCAGCAGCCAAGGGGCAGGGGGCCAAGGGCAGCCCCAGCATTTT CASSQGAGGQGQPQHF
once TRBD1 TRBJ1-1 15 TRBV5-4 TGTGCCAGCAGCTTGCCCGGGACAGGGGTGCCTGAAGCTTTCTTT CASSLPGTGVPEAFF
NA TRBD1 TRBJ1-3 15 TRBV29-1 TGCAGCGTTGTGCTTGGGACAGGGTCTGGAAACACCATATATTTT CSVVLGTGSGNTIYF
NA TRBD1 TRBJ2-1 15 TRBV7-8 TGTGCCAGTCGCTTGGGACAGGGGGCCTACAATGAGCAGTTCTTC CASRLGQGAYNEQFF
NA TRBD1 TRBJ1-1 14 TRBV18 TGTGCCAGCTTAGGCCGGGACAGAGGAACTGAAGCTTTCTTT CASLGRDRGTEAFF
NA NA TRBJ1-3 16 TRBV7-8 TGTGCCAGCAGCTTAGATCGGGTGACCTCTGGAAACACCATATATTTT CASSLDRVTSGNTIYF
NA TRBD1 TRBJ2-3 16 TRBV6-5 TGTGCCAGCAGTTACACCGGGACAGGGGACTTGGATACGCAGTATTTT CASSYTGTGDLDTQYF
NA NA TRBJ2-3 12 TRBV7-9 TGTGCCAGCAGCGCGTCCACAGATACGCAGTATTTT CASSASTDTQYF
few NA TRBJ1-5 14 TRBV18 TGTGCCAGCTCACCGGGCCAGTTCAATCAGCCCCAGCATTTT CASSPGQFNQPQHF
NA TRBD1 TRBJ2-7 16 TRBV27 TGTGCCAGCAGTGCTAGGGACAGGGGGCGGAGGTACGAGCAGTACTTC CASSARDRGRRYEQYF
NA NA TRBJ1-3 13 TRBV30 TGTGCTGCGTTGAGGGCGAGAGGAAACACCATATATTTT CAALRARGNTIYF
NA TRBD1 TRBJ1-5 18 TRBV15 TGTGCCACCAGCAGAGATTGGGGACAGACGGAGGGCAATCAGCCCCAGCATTTT CATSRDWGQTEGNQPQHF
NA NA TRBJ2-7 13 TRBV7-2 TGTGCCAGCAGCACAGCAGGATCCTACGAGCAGTACTTC CASSTAGSYEQYF
NA NA TRBJ1-1 13 TRBV7-3 TGTGCCAGCAGCGAAAGGTACAGTACTGAAGCTTTCTTT CASSERYSTEAFF
NA NA TRBJ2-2 14 TRBV7-8 TGTGCCAGCAGCAGGACATCGAACACCGGGGAGCTGTTTTTT CASSRTSNTGELFF
NA NA TRBJ1-6 11 TRBV10-1 TGCGCCAGCAACGGGAATTCACCCCTCCACTTT CASNGNSPLHF
NA NA TRBJ2-6 15 TRBV6-2/TRBV6-3 TGTGCCAGCAGTCTTGGACAGCCTGGGGCCAACGTCCTGACTTTC CASSLGQPGANVLTF